This TCR beta chain came from a study of cytomegalovirus exposure and HLA in healthy donors. For the study at large: Researchers previously reported finding fewer than 140 million unique TCR beta sequences from approximately 190 million T cells. A preliminary data release comprised tens of millions of unique TCRs obtained from HLA-typed donors. Findings and caveats of the study: According to the study, some 160 TCR beta chains were cytomegalovirus-associated.

Germline lookup yields CDR1 SGDLS and CDR2 YYNGEE. CDR3 length equals 15 residues. J gave up 4 bases and V 0 bases, and 7 bases lay outside the gene matches. Concerning this clone itself: Its antigen remains unknown.

In the PCR, 60 Vbeta and 13 Jbeta primers were used. Here immunoSEQ multiplex PCR was the method, and the copy in TCRdb shows in-frame clones only, minus some. This sample has 200,000 to 300,000 clones, with around four fifths found just once. The sample taken for sequencing was PBMCs. The chain combines TRBV9 with TRBJ2-7, with 7 bases identical to TRBD2. This TCR came from a woman between 40 and 50 years old in good health and CMV-seropositive. The chain's CDR3 is CASSVEGGSIYEQYF. In DNA form, the CDR3 reads TGTGCCAGCAGCGTAGAGGGCGGGAGTATTTACGAGCAGTACTTC.